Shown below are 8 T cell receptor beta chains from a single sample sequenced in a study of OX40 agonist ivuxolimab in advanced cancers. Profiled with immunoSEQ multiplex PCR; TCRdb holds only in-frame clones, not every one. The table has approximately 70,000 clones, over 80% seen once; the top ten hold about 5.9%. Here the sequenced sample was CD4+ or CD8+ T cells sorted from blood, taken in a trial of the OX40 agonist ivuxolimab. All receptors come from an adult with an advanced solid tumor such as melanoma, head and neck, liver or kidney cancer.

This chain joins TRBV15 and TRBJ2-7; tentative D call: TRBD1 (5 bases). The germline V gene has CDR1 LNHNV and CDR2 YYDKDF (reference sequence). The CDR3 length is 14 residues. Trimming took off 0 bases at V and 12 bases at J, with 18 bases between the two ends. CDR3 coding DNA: TGTGCCACCAGCAGAGATGGGGTTTTGGACAACCGGTACTTC. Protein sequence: CATSRDGVLDNRYF.

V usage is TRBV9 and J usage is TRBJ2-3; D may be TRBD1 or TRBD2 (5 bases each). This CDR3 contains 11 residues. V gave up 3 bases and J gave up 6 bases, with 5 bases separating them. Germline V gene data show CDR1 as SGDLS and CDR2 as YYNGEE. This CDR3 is CASSGGDTQYF. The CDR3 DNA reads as TGTGCCAGCAGCGGGGGGGATACGCAGTATTTT. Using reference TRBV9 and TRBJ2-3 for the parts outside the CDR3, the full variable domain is DSGVTQTPKHLITATGQRVTLRCSPRSGDLSVYWYQQSLDQGLQFLIQYYNGEERAKGNILERFSAQQFPDLHSELNLSSLELGDSALYFCASSGGDTQYFGPGTRLTVL.

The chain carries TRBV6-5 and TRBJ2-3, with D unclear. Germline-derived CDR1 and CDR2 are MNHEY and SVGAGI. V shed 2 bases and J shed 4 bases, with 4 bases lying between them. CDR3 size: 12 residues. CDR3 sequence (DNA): TGTGCCAGCAGTTACGACCCAGATACGCAGTATTTT. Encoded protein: CASSYDPDTQYF.

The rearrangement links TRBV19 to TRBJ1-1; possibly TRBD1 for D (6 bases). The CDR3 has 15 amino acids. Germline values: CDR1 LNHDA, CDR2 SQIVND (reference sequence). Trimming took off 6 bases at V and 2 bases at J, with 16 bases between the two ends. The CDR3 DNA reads TGTGCCAGTAGAGGGACATTCAATAGCAACACTGAAGCTTTCTTT. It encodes CASRGTFNSNTEAFF.

The CDR3 DNA reads TGTGCCAGCAGTTACGCCGACAGCAATGGCTACACCTTC. As protein: CASSYADSNGYTF. The chain combines TRBV6-5 with TRBJ1-2, with D perhaps TRBD1 (5 bases). Germline values: CDR1 MNHEY, CDR2 SVGAGI. This CDR3 comprises 13 residues. V was clipped by 2 bases and J by 6 bases, with 10 bases between them.

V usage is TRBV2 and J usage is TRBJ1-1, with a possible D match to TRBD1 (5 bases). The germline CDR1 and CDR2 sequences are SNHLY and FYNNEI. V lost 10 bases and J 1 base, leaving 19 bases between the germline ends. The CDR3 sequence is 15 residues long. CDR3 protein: CATPRTRRGNTEAFF. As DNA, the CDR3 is TGTGCCACCCCCCGGACACGGCGTGGGAACACTGAAGCTTTCTTT.

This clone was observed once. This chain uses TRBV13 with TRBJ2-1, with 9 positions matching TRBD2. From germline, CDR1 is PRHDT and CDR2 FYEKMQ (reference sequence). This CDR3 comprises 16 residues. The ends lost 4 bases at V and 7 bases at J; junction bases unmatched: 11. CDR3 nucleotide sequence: TGTGCCAGCAGCTCCAACCCCAGCGGGGGGACAAATGAGCAGTTCTTC. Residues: CASSSNPSGGTNEQFF.

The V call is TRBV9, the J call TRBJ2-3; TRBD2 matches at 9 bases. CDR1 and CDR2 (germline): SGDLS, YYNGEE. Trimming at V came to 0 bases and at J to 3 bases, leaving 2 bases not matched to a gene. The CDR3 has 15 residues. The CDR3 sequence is CASSVGLAETDTQYF. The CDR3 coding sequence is TGTGCCAGCAGCGTAGGACTAGCGGAAACAGATACGCAGTATTTT.